One sample yielded the 5 T cell receptor beta chains listed below, sequenced in a study of T-cell memory formation after mild COVID-19 (dated by TCRdb to 2020 to 2022). The library was generated by 5' RACE. TCRdb lists the instrument as Illumina NovaSeq 6000. TCRdb itself trimmed the public reads at Q25 with fastp, ran MiXCR and retained productive beta chains. Each entry is one CDR3 protein sequence, shown with its most common DNA and genes. This sample lists over 500,000 distinct CDR3 sequences; around a sixth were detected once. About 8.6% of the sample lies in the top ten. The sample taken for sequencing was PBMCs or a T cell subset sorted from them (not recorded which). The receptors come from an adult woman who had mild COVID-19 (a few samples of this study predate the infection). The sample titles of this study are shuffled in the database, so cell type and time point are left out; the donor was told from shared clones.

This clonotype has a count of ten or more. The chain has TRBV14 and TRBJ2-7; 11 bases line up with TRBD1. Germline V gives CDR1 SGHDN, CDR2 FVKESK. The CDR3 consists of 14 residues. After removal of 3 bases from V and 3 bases from J, the junction contained 1 base not matched to a gene. CDR3 loop: CASSQGQGVYEQYF. The CDR3 DNA reads as TGTGCCAGCAGCCAGGGACAGGGGGTCTACGAGCAGTACTTC.

The CDR3 DNA sequence: TGCGCCAGCAGCTTGCAAGGGGCCCCGGACTATGGCTACACCTTC. It encodes CASSLQGAPDYGYTF. The chain couples TRBV5-1 to TRBJ1-2; D is perhaps TRBD1 (5 bases). Trimming took off 1 base at V and 3 bases at J, with 13 bases between the two ends. This CDR3 is built from 15 residues. Looked up from germline, CDR1 is SGHRS and CDR2 is YFSETQ.

This clonotype was found a few times. V usage is TRBV3-1 and J usage is TRBJ2-2; D is unclear. Germline V gene sequence: CDR1 LGHDT, CDR2 YNNKEL (reference sequence). This CDR3 comprises 21 residues. V gave up 8 bases and J gave up 4 bases, with 35 bases separating them. This CDR3 reads CASGLFPVLSGPQISTGELFF. CDR3 bases: TGTGCCAGCGGGTTGTTTCCCGTTCTTTCCGGGCCCCAAATAAGCACCGGGGAGCTGTTTTTT.

This clonotype was observed at least ten times. CDR3 residues: CASSRGAQEEKLFF. In DNA form, the CDR3 reads TGTGCCAGCAGCCGGGGGGCCCAGGAGGAAAAACTGTTTTTT. The chain couples TRBV14 to TRBJ1-4; D might be TRBD1 (6 bases). The length of the CDR3 is 14 residues. The V gene's germline CDR1 is SGHDN and CDR2 FVKESK. Trimming removed 4 bases from V and 8 bases from J, with 14 bases in between.

This chain joins TRBV18 and TRBJ2-3; 14 bases are shared with TRBD2. Losses at the gene ends were 4 bases for V and 5 bases for J; bases not matched to a gene: 5. The CDR3 is 16 amino acids. Germline assignment: CDR1 KGHSH and CDR2 LQKENI. CDR3 nucleotide sequence: TGTGCCAGCTCACAGGGACTAGCGGGAGTAGGAGATACGCAGTATTTT. Translating gives CASSQGLAGVGDTQYF.